This T cell receptor beta chain was recorded in a study of blood T cell repertoires in COVID-19 (dated by TCRdb to the early 2020s). As for the study more broadly: The collaborator samples originated in the United States, Italy and Spain and spanned the acute and convalescent phases of COVID-19. The prospective study material was composed of cDNA or gDNA derived from T cells, B-cell-depleted T cells, or PBMCs. Subjects who had been exposed to COVID-19, were actively infected with it, or had recovered from it provided the deeply sampled blood TCRbeta repertoires that made up the dataset. The repertoires were released in a freely available public database intended as a resource for research on the immune response to SARS-CoV-2. The samples were drawn from two sources: the first 160 participants of the ongoing ImmuneRACE study, and 950 to 1,500 subjects contributed by 6 global collaborators. A de-identified subject ID, COVID-19 status, age in years and sex were almost always included in the sample metadata. Where available, HLA class I and class II types were taken from metadata supplied by the sample provider and were not determined by assay-based typing. General conclusions and limits of the study: The quantity of clinical and demographic metadata differed by source and by participant and was supplied without curation.

Collaborating institutions collected whole blood in K2EDTA tubes following their own protocols. For TCRbeta analysis, collaborator samples were shipped as frozen whole blood, as isolated PBMCs, or as DNA extracted from either sample type. The germline V gene encodes CDR1 SGHAT and CDR2 FQNNGV. There are 14 amino acids in the CDR3, from cysteine to phenylalanine inclusive. Only the CDR3 DNA stays, 42 bases, in frame from base 1. Relative to germline, V is 7 bases shorter and J is 0 bases shorter, with 9 bases between their ends. The immunoSEQ Assay, a bias-controlled multiplex PCR, was used to amplify TCRbeta CDR3 regions from genomic DNA. Processing in the source paper ran as follows. The number of nucleated cells in each sample was estimated by amplification of reference gene primers within the assay. To quantify the absolute abundance of each unique TCRbeta CDR3 rearrangement, sequence reads were collapsed and filtered. For each sample, productive Simpson clonality was calculated as the square root of Simpson's diversity index across productive rearrangements. TCRdb holds this immuneACCESS table with in-frame rearrangements only. Some clones are missing; in checked studies, unresolved V genes explain under half, and the rest has no known cause. The D gene and trimming were derived from the DNA, and the V and J assignments and clone size from that table. The sample table shows fewer than 300,000 clones, and roughly 87% are seen once. 10% to 15% of the sample goes to the ten largest clones.

In regard to this clone: This clone's antigen is unknown. No much larger clone is present one base from it, and per-base qualities are unavailable.

Recombination linked TRBV11-2 to TRBJ2-2; the D gene is unclear. The sequenced material came from peripheral blood. The TCR originated in a human donor in a cohort sampled during active COVID-19. The DNA sequence is given as TGTGCCAGCACCACACGGGCGAACACCGGGGAGCTGTTTTTT. It specifies CASTTRANTGELFF.